The next 19 T cell receptor beta chains were all read from a single sample in a study of shared clonotypes between healthy human individuals. Clones were sequenced by immunoSEQ multiplex PCR, and TCRdb holds only the in-frame ones, with some missing. The profile shows 400,000 to 600,000 clones, around 79% of them singletons. The sequenced sample consisted of PBMCs. These receptors were obtained from a woman between 40 and 50 years old in good health. Some clones in this sample may be carry-over from other donors' samples.

This chain links TRBV19 with TRBJ2-7; a weak D match, TRBD1 (6 bases). In germline, CDR1 is LNHDA, CDR2 SQIVND (reference sequence). The CDR3 length is 15 residues. The ends were cut back, 4 bases at V and 2 bases at J, with 15 bases in the middle. CDR3 sequence (DNA): TGTGCCAGTAGTACTACCGGGACACAGACCTACGAGCAGTACTTC. Amino acids: CASSTTGTQTYEQYF.

The V call is TRBV29-1, the J call TRBJ2-1; no reliable D call. Germline V gene lookup returns CDR1 SQVTM and CDR2 ANQGSEA. The CDR3 is 14 residues long. Trimming took off 4 bases at V and 7 bases at J, with 17 bases between the two ends. The CDR3 protein is CSVVGSRTSNEQFF. The CDR3 DNA is TGCAGCGTTGTTGGTAGCAGAACCTCGAATGAGCAGTTCTTC.

This clone was seen repeatedly, ten times or more. The rearrangement links TRBV5-1 to TRBJ1-3; D call uncertain. V was trimmed by 2 bases and J by 0 bases, leaving 9 bases between them. Looked up from germline, CDR1 is SGHRS and CDR2 is YFSETQ. The CDR3 loop spans 15 amino acids. This CDR3 reads CASSLTTSSGNTIYF. DNA for the CDR3: TGCGCCAGCAGCTTAACGACAAGCTCTGGAAACACCATATATTTT.

The chain employs TRBV4-1 and TRBJ2-1; D ambiguous. The CDR3 extends over 15 amino acids. Germline CDR1 MGHRA, CDR2 YSYEKL. V gave up 1 base and J gave up 8 bases, with 15 bases separating them. For the CDR3, the DNA is TGCGCCAGCAGCCAAGTTTGGACGTATTTCGATGAGCAGTTCTTC. It yields the protein CASSQVWTYFDEQFF.

This sequence joins TRBV2 and TRBJ2-6, with D uncertain. Per germline, CDR1 SNHLY and CDR2 FYNNEI. Between the trimmed V and J ends, which lost 8 bases and 0 bases, there was a span of 8 bases. This CDR3 comprises 14 residues. This CDR3 is CASLFFSGANVLTF. CDR3 nucleotide sequence: TGTGCCAGCCTCTTTTTCTCTGGGGCCAACGTCCTGACTTTC.

This clone was counted ten times or more. V usage is TRBV11-2 and J usage is TRBJ2-7; D gene ambiguous. V dropped 2 bases and J dropped 6 bases, with 11 bases sitting between them. The CDR3 runs to 13 residues. Germline values: CDR1 SGHAT, CDR2 FQNNGV. The CDR3 DNA reads as TGTGCCAGCAGCTTAACTGCCACGAGCGAGCAGTACTTC. Encoded protein: CASSLTATSEQYF.

This clone was counted a single time. The chain uses TRBV11-2 and TRBJ2-7; D might be TRBD2 (5 bases). Deletions cut 1 base from V and 3 bases from J, with 10 bases between. In germline, CDR1 is SGHAT, CDR2 FQNNGV. The CDR3 sequence is 14 residues long. Here the CDR3 DNA reads TGTGCCAGCAGCTTAGGACGGGAAGGCTACGAGCAGTACTTC. Amino acid sequence: CASSLGREGYEQYF.

The chain has TRBV12-5 and TRBJ2-7, with 8 bases that match TRBD2. The J segment lost 3 bases and the V segment lost 6 bases, leaving 22 bases of the junction unmatched. The CDR3 loop spans 19 amino acids. Germline lookup yields CDR1 LGHNT and CDR2 FRNRAP. For the CDR3, the DNA is TGTGCTAGTGGGCGAGGGGGGACTGGCAGGCGGGAGGCCCTCTACGAGCAGTACTTC. This translates into CASGRGGTGRREALYEQYF.

This CDR3 reads CASSFWDRRENEQFF. In DNA, the CDR3 is TGTGCCAGCAGCTTCTGGGACAGGCGAGAAAATGAGCAGTTCTTC. The genes are TRBV5-4 and TRBJ2-1; 8 bases match TRBD1. This CDR3 region has 15 residues. Germline lookup yields CDR1 SGHNT and CDR2 YYREEE (reference sequence). V gave up 2 bases and J gave up 7 bases; unmatched junction bases: 8.

The chain has TRBV2 and TRBJ1-5, with no clear D. Germline CDR1 is SNHLY and CDR2 is FYNNEI. The CDR3 loop spans 14 amino acids. V dropped 0 bases and J dropped 2 bases, with 5 bases sitting between them. DNA of the CDR3: TGTGCCAGCAGTGAAGCAAGTCGCAATCAGCCCCAGCATTTT. Amino acids: CASSEASRNQPQHF.

The chain uses TRBV2 and TRBJ2-7; TRBD1 aligns across 10 bases. The V gene's germline CDR1 is SNHLY and CDR2 FYNNEI. This CDR3 is 14 amino acids long. Trimming took 8 bases from V and 4 from J; bases not matched to a gene: 8. The CDR3 here is CASHRGDRGYEQYF. The CDR3 nucleotides are TGTGCCAGCCATAGGGGGGACAGGGGTTACGAGCAGTACTTC.

The genes are TRBV10-3 and TRBJ2-1; D is perhaps TRBD2 (6 bases). Germline assignment: CDR1 ENHRY and CDR2 SYGVKD. The germline V and J ends were trimmed by 3 bases and 2 bases, with 11 bases remaining between them. This CDR3 comprises 15 residues. In DNA, the CDR3 is TGTGCCATCAGTGAAAGTGGGAGGCCCTACAATGAGCAGTTCTTC. It is translated as CAISESGRPYNEQFF.

The rearrangement links TRBV21-1 to TRBJ2-4; the table's D call TRBD1 went unverified against the DNA. TRBV21-1 is annotated as a pseudogene. The CDR3 is 15 amino acids. The CDR3 DNA follows: TGTGCCAGCAGCAAAGTTAGGGACACGGAAAACATTCAGTACTTC. Translating it yields CASSKVRDTENIQYF.

V usage is TRBV18 and J usage is TRBJ2-7; 7 nucleotides agree with TRBD1. The V and J ends lost 3 bases and 0 bases, in that order; junction bases with no gene match: 2. This CDR3 has 14 residues. Germline lookup yields CDR1 KGHSH and CDR2 LQKENI. CDR3 DNA: TGTGCCAGCTCACCGACAGGGAGCTCCTACGAGCAGTACTTC. Its protein is CASSPTGSSYEQYF.

Points on this clone: Other DNA sequences in the sample encode the same CDR3. This chain connects TRBV11-3 to TRBJ2-3; TRBD2 aligns across 14 bases. The CDR3 length is 16 residues. The germline CDR1 and CDR2 sequences are SGHNT and YENEEA. V gave up 5 bases and J gave up 3 bases; unmatched junction bases: 4. The CDR3 spells CASSPGTSGRTDTQYF. For the CDR3, the DNA is TGTGCCAGCAGCCCCGGGACTAGCGGGAGAACAGATACGCAGTATTTT.

There are many counts of this clone. The V call is TRBV7-2, the J call TRBJ1-4; a weak D match, TRBD1 (6 bases). The germline V gene encodes CDR1 SGHTA and CDR2 FQGNSA. Trimming took off 2 bases at V and 5 bases at J, with 18 bases between the two ends. The CDR3 runs to 17 residues. This chain's CDR3 is CASSLYPQGQSNEKLFF. CDR3 sequence (DNA): TGTGCCAGCAGCTTATATCCCCAAGGACAGTCGAATGAAAAACTGTTTTTT. The full variable domain, in which reference TRBV7-2 and TRBJ1-4 provide the parts outside the CDR3, is GAGVSQSPSNKVTEKGKDVELRCDPISGHTALYWYRQSLGQGLEFLIYFQGNSAPDKSGLPSDRFSAERTGGSVSTLTIQRTQQEDSAVYLCASSLYPQGQSNEKLFFGSGTQLSVL.

This chain joins TRBV28 and TRBJ2-4; D possibly matches TRBD1 or TRBD2 (6 bases each). Germline-derived CDR1 and CDR2 are MDHEN and SYDVKM. Trimming pared 6 bases from V and 2 bases from J, leaving 20 bases between. The CDR3 is 17 amino acids. The DNA for the CDR3 is TGTGCCAGCAGCCCCTGGACAGCAAGCGGGTCCAAAAACATTCAGTACTTC. Translation gives CASSPWTASGSKNIQYF. Using reference TRBV28 and TRBJ2-4 for the parts outside the CDR3, the full variable domain is DVKVTQSSRYLVKRTGEKVFLECVQDMDHENMFWYRQDPGLGLRLIYFSYDVKMKEKGDIPEGYSVSREKKERFSLILESASTNQTSMYLCASSPWTASGSKNIQYFGAGTRLSVL.

This clone was observed a few times. Here the CDR3 DNA reads TGTGCCAGCAGTTTTGGGGTAGGGACCCAGTACTTC. Translating it yields CASSFGVGTQYF. The J gene is TRBJ2-5, the V gene TRBV27; D gene uncertain. The CDR3 is made up of 12 amino acids. The V and J ends lost 3 bases and 7 bases respectively, with 9 bases between them. CDR1 and CDR2 (germline): MNHEY, SMNVEV (reference sequence).

The chain is built from TRBV15 and TRBJ2-5; D is perhaps TRBD2 (6 bases). The germline CDR1 and CDR2 sequences are LNHNV and YYDKDF (reference sequence). The CDR3 is 18 amino acids. Trimming stripped 0 bases from V and 5 bases from J, with 22 bases between. CDR3: CATSRDRSSVPERETQYF. The CDR3 bases are TGTGCCACCAGCAGAGATCGGTCTAGCGTCCCAGAAAGGGAGACCCAGTACTTC.